What follows are 16 T cell receptor beta chains derived from one specimen sequenced in a study of cytomegalovirus exposure and HLA in healthy donors. Measured with immunoSEQ multiplex PCR; TCRdb has only the in-frame clones, and not every one. The top ten hold around 12% of the sample, which has more than 200,000 clones, about 90% seen once. The sequenced sample consisted of PBMCs. The receptors stem from a man aged 18-30 years in good health and CMV-seropositive.

Notes on this clone: The sample has other DNA sequences that encode this CDR3 too. The chain joins TRBV5-1 to TRBJ1-4; a possible D gene is TRBD1 (6 bases). V dropped 0 bases and J dropped 7 bases, with 10 bases sitting between them. Germline V gives CDR1 SGHRS, CDR2 YFSETQ. The CDR3 consists of 14 residues. In nucleotides, the CDR3 is TGCGCCAGCAGCTTGGGGGGGCTCGGTGAAAAACTGTTTTTT. Protein: CASSLGGLGEKLFF. Filled out from reference TRBV5-1 and TRBJ1-4, the complete variable domain reads KAGVTQTPRYLIKTRGQQVTLSCSPISGHRSVSWYQQTPGQGLQFLFEYFSETQRNKGNFPGRFSGRQFSNSRSEMNVSTLELGDSALYLCASSLGGLGEKLFFGSGTQLSVL.

The chain recombines TRBV7-9 with TRBJ1-4; D remains ambiguous. Between the trimmed V and J ends, which lost 6 bases and 2 bases, there was a span of 19 bases. CDR1 and CDR2 (germline): SEHNR, FQNEAQ (reference sequence). The CDR3 loop spans 17 amino acids. CDR3 DNA: TGTGCCAGCAGACCTGGCCTTGGCCTGACTACTAATGAAAAACTGTTTTTT. It translates to CASRPGLGLTTNEKLFF. Supplemented by reference TRBV7-9 and TRBJ1-4, the full variable domain reads DTGVSQNPRHKITKRGQNVTFRCDPISEHNRLYWYRQTLGQGPEFLTYFQNEAQLEKSRLLSDRFSAERPKGSFSTLEIQRTEQGDSAMYLCASRPGLGLTTNEKLFFGSGTQLSVL.

This clone came up a few times. The J gene is TRBJ1-2, the V gene TRBV10-3, with D possibly being TRBD1 (6 bases). This CDR3 has 13 amino acids. V was pared by 1 base and J by 5 bases, with 8 bases between. The germline V gene encodes CDR1 ENHRY and CDR2 SYGVKD. The CDR3: CAISELRGYGYTF. The CDR3 DNA reads as TGTGCCATCAGTGAGTTGAGGGGGTATGGCTACACCTTC.

V and J are TRBV6-5 and TRBJ2-1, with TRBD2 matching over 8 bases. The CDR3 totals 13 residues. The V gene's germline CDR1 is MNHEY and CDR2 SVGAGI. V was pared by 10 bases and J by 3 bases, with 5 bases of the junction left unmatched. As DNA, the CDR3 is TGTGCCACCCGGACTAGCAGCTACAATGAGCAGTTCTTC. Protein: CATRTSSYNEQFF.

The chain carries TRBV20-1 and TRBJ1-4; D is undetermined. Between the trimmed V and J ends, which lost 6 bases and 8 bases, there was a span of 10 bases. Germline-derived CDR1 and CDR2 are DFQATT and SNEGSKA (reference sequence). The CDR3 has 11 amino acids. The CDR3 DNA sequence: TGCAGTGCCGGCGAAAGGGAAAAACTGTTTTTT. This encodes CSAGEREKLFF.

The chain links TRBV5-1 to TRBJ2-7, with TRBD1 matching 8 bases. V lost 3 bases to trimming and J lost 5 bases; unmatched junction nucleotides: 19. This CDR3 has 18 amino acids. Per the germline V gene, CDR1 is SGHRS and CDR2 is YFSETQ. In DNA, the CDR3 is TGCGCCAGCAGCTCGACGGGGACAGGCGGCGGTACCGCCCACGAGCAGTACTTC. Its translation is CASSSTGTGGGTAHEQYF.

This clone was seen a few times. This chain connects TRBV10-1 to TRBJ2-1, with TRBD1 identical over 9 bases. Losses at the gene ends were 3 bases for V and 7 bases for J; bases not matched to a gene: 1. Germline CDR1 reads WNHNN; CDR2 reads SYGVQD (reference sequence). The CDR3 totals 13 residues. The CDR3 nucleotides read TGCGCCAGCAGTGAACAGGGGGCTAATGAGCAGTTCTTC. Translated, it gives CASSEQGANEQFF.

The chain couples TRBV6-6 to TRBJ2-7; TRBD2 matches at 7 bases. Germline V gene lookup returns CDR1 MNHNY and CDR2 SVGAGI (reference sequence). Unmatched junction bases numbered 5, after V lost 7 bases and J lost 2 bases. The CDR3 contains 13 residues. The CDR3 is CASKKAGTYEQYF. Written as DNA, the CDR3 is TGTGCCAGCAAAAAAGCGGGGACCTACGAGCAGTACTTC.

The chain employs TRBV7-9 and TRBJ1-4; D not certain. The germline gives CDR1 SEHNR, CDR2 FQNEAQ (reference sequence). This CDR3 has 14 amino acids. Trimming removed 1 base at V and 8 bases at J, with 11 bases between. The CDR3 nucleotides are TGTGCCAGCAGCTTAGACCGGGGAGGGGAAAAACTGTTTTTT. Its protein is CASSLDRGGEKLFF.

The rearrangement joins TRBV27 to TRBJ2-3; D remains ambiguous. CDR1 is MNHEY and CDR2 is SMNVEV in the germline V gene (reference sequence). V shed 6 bases and J shed 0 bases, with 13 bases lying between them. This CDR3 is 15 amino acids long. CDR3 sequence reads: CASRVYPLSTDTQYF. CDR3 nucleotides: TGTGCCAGCAGAGTCTACCCCCTCAGCACAGATACGCAGTATTTT.

The chain is built from TRBV9 and TRBJ2-1; 10 bases match TRBD2. This CDR3 has 19 residues. CDR1 is SGDLS and CDR2 is YYNGEE in the germline V gene. V lost 4 bases, J lost 1 base, and 14 bases stayed unmatched. The CDR3 region is CASSPPRRSSGRSYNEQFF. The CDR3 DNA sequence: TGTGCCAGCAGCCCACCAAGGAGGTCTAGCGGGAGATCCTACAATGAGCAGTTCTTC.

CDR3 sequence reads: CASSGGLPYQPQHF. In DNA, the CDR3 is TGTGCCAGCAGCGGTGGACTCCCCTATCAGCCCCAGCATTTT. This chain connects TRBV9 to TRBJ1-5, with no clear D. Trimming shortened V by 3 bases and J by 5 bases, and 12 bases separated the two germline ends. The CDR3 runs 14 residues. Germline V gene data show CDR1 as SGDLS and CDR2 as YYNGEE.

This clone was seen once. V usage is TRBV6-5 and J usage is TRBJ2-1; D is ambiguous. V was cut by 6 bases and J by 2 bases, with 14 bases left in between. The germline V gene has CDR1 MNHEY and CDR2 SVGAGI. This CDR3 region has 15 residues. The CDR3 loop is CASSRRISTYNEQFF. For the CDR3, the DNA is TGTGCCAGCAGCCGTCGGATAAGCACCTACAATGAGCAGTTCTTC.

The V gene is TRBV4-1, the J gene TRBJ2-1; D gene unclear. V gave up 6 bases and J gave up 0 bases, with 12 bases separating them. The CDR3 is 15 residues long. Germline CDR1 is MGHRA and CDR2 is YSYEKL. In DNA, the CDR3 is TGCGCCAGCAGGCGCCGGGCCGACTCCTACAATGAGCAGTTCTTC. It codes for CASRRRADSYNEQFF.

The V gene is TRBV2, the J gene TRBJ2-3; tentative D call: TRBD2 (5 bases). V was pared by 3 bases and J by 2 bases, with 9 bases between. The CDR3 runs 14 residues. Germline lookup yields CDR1 SNHLY and CDR2 FYNNEI. The CDR3 nucleotides are TGTGCCAGCAGTGAGAGGAGGTACACAGATACGCAGTATTTT. Protein product: CASSERRYTDTQYF.

This chain joins TRBV29-1 and TRBJ1-1; D gene ambiguous. The CDR3 has 12 residues. The V gene lost 4 bases and the J gene lost 0 bases, with 6 bases spanning the gap. Germline CDR1 reads SQVTM; CDR2 reads ANQGSEA. In DNA form, the CDR3 reads TGCAGCGTTGGGTTTATGAACACTGAAGCTTTCTTT. This encodes CSVGFMNTEAFF.